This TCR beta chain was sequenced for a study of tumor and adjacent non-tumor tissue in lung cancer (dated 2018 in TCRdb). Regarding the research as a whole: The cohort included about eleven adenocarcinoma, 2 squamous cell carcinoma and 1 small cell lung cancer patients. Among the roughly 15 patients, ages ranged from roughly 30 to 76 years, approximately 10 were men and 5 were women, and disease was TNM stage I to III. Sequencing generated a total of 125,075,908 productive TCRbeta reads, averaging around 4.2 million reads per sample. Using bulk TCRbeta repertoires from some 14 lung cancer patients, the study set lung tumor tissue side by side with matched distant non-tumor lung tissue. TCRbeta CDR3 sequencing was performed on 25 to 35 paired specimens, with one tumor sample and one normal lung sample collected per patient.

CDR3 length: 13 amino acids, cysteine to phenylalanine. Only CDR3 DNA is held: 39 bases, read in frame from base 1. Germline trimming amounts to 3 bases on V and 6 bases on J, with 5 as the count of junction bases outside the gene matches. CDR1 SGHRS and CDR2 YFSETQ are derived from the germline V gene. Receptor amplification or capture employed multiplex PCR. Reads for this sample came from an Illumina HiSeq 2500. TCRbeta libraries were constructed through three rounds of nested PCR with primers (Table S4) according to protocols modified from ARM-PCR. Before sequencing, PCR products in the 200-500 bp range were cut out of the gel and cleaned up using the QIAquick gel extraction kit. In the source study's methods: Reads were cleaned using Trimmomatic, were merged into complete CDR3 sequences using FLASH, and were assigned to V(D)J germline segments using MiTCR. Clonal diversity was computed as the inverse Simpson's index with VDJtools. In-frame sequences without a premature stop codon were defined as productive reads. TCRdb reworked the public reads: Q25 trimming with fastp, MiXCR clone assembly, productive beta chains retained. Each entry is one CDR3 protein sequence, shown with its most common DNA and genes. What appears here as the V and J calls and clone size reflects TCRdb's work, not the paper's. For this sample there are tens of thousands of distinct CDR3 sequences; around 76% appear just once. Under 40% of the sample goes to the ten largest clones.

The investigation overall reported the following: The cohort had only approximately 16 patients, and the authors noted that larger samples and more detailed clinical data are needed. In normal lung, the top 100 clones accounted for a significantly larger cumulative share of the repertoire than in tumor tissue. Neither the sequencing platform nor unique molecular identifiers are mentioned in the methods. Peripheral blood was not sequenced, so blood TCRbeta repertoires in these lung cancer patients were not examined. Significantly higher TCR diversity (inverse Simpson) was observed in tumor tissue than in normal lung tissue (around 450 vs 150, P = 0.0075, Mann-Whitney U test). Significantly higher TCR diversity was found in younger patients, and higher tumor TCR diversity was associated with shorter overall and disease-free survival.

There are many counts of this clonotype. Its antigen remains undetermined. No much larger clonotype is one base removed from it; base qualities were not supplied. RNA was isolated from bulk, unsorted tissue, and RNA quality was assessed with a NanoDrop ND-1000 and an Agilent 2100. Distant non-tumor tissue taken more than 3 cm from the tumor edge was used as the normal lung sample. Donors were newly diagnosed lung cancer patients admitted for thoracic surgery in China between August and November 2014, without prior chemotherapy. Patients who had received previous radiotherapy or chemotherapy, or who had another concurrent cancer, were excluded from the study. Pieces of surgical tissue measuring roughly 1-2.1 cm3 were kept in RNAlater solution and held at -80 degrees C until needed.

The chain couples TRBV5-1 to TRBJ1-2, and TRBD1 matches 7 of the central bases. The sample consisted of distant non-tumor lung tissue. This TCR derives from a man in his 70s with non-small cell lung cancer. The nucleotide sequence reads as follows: TGCGCCAGCAGCTGGACAGGCAGAGATGGCTACACCTTC. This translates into CASSWTGRDGYTF. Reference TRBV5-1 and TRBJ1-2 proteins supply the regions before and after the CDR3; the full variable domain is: KAGVTQTPRYLIKTRGQQVTLSCSPISGHRSVSWYQQTPGQGLQFLFEYFSETQRNKGNFPGRFSGRQFSNSRSEMNVSTLELGDSALYLCASSWTGRDGYTFGSGTRLTVV.